The present T cell receptor beta chain was sequenced within a study of OX40 agonist ivuxolimab in advanced cancers. Background on the study: The mean age was approximately 60 years, ranging from 23 to 79, with less than 90% of participants male.

Sequencing used immunoSEQ multiplex PCR; TCRdb keeps in-frame clones, though not all of them. The sample includes 55,000 to 85,000 clones, more than 85% seen only once; the top ten take around 8%. Source: CD4+ or CD8+ T cells sorted from blood, taken in a trial of the OX40 agonist ivuxolimab. The sequence derives from an adult with an advanced solid tumor such as melanoma, head and neck, liver or kidney cancer.

CDR3 protein: CASSSPSSGGTYEQYF. CDR3 DNA sequence: TGCGCCAGCAGCTCCCCCTCGAGCGGGGGGACCTACGAGCAGTACTTC. The chain is built from TRBV5-1 and TRBJ2-7; 9 bases match TRBD2. Germline CDR1 SGHRS, CDR2 YFSETQ. The V gene end was trimmed by 3 bases and the J gene end by 2 bases; junction bases not matched to a gene: 9. This CDR3 is 16 amino acids long.